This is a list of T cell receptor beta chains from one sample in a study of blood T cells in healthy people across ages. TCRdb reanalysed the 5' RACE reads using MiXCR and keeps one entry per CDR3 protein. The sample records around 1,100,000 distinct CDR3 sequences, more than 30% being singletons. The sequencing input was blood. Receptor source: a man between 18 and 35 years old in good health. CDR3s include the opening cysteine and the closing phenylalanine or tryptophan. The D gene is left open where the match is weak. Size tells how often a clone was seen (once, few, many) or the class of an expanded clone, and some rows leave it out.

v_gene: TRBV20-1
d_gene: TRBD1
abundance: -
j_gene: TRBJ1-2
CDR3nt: TGCAGTGCTACTGAGACAGGGCCCTGGGGTGGCTACACCTTC
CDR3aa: CSATETGPWGGYTF

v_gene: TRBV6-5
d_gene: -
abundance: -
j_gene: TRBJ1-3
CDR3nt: TGTGCCAGCGCGTCACAGGCCTCTGGAAACACCATATATTTT
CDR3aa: CASASQASGNTIYF

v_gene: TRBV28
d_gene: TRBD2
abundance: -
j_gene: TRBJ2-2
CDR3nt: TGTGCCAGCACCGTAGCGGGGGCGAACACCGGGGAGCTGTTTTTT
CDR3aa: CASTVAGANTGELFF

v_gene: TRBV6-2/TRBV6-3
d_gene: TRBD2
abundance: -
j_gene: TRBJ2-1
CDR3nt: TGTGCCAGCAAACTAGCGGGGGGTCCCTCCTACAATGAGCAGTTCTTC
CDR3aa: CASKLAGGPSYNEQFF

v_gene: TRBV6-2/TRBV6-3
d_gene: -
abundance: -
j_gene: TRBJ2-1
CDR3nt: TGTGCCAGCAGCCTCACCCGAGACAGGCCGGGGTTCTTC
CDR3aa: CASSLTRDRPGFF

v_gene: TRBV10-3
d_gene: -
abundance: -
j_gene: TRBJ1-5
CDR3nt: TGTGCCATCAGCGACAGGCGGGACGGCAATCAGCCCCAGCATTTT
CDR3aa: CAISDRRDGNQPQHF

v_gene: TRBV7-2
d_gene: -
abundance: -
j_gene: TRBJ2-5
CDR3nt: TGTGCCAGCAGCTTAGGGCCTCGTGGAGAGACCCAGTACTTC
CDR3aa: CASSLGPRGETQYF

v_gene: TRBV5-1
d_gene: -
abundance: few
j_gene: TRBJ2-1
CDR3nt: TGCGCCAGCAGCTTTACGGGGCCCGAGAACAATGAGCAGTTCTTC
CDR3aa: CASSFTGPENNEQFF

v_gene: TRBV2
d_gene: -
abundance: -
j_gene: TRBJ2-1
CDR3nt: TGTGCCAGCAGGATGACCAATGAGCAGTTCTTC
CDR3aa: CASRMTNEQFF

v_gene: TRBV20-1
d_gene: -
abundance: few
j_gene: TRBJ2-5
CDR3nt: TGCAGTGCTAGAGATCACCGGGACTTCCAAGAGACCCAGTACTTC
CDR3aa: CSARDHRDFQETQYF

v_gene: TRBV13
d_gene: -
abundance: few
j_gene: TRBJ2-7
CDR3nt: TGTGCCAGCAGCTTAGTAGGGAACGGAGGTCACGAGCAGTACTTC
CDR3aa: CASSLVGNGGHEQYF

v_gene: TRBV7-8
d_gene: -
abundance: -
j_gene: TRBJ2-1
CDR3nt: TGTGCCAGCAGCTTAATAACGTACCAAGAGACCCAGTTCTTC
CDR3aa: CASSLITYQETQFF

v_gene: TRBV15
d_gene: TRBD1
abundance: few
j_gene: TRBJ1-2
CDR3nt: TGTGCCACCAGCAGCGACAGGGGATTCTATGGCTACACCTTC
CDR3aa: CATSSDRGFYGYTF

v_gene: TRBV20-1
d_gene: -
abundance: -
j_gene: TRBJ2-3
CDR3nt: TGCAGTGCTAGAGATCCCCGAGCCTGGGGTACGCAGTATTTT
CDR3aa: CSARDPRAWGTQYF

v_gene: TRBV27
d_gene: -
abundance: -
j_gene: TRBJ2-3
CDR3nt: TGTGCCAGCAGTTTATCCCCCCTTGGTAGACGCACAGATACGCAGTATTTT
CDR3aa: CASSLSPLGRRTDTQYF

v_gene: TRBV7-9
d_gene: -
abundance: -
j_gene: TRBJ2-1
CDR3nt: TGTGCCAGCAGCTTAGGAGGGGTTACCTACAATGAGCAGTTCTTC
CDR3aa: CASSLGGVTYNEQFF

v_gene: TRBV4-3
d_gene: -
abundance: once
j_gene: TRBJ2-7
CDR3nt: TGCGCCAGCAGCCAGGAAGGGGGAGATTCCTACGAGCAGTACTTC
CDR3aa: CASSQEGGDSYEQYF

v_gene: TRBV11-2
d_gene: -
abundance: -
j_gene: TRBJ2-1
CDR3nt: TGTGCCAGCAGTCGCACCATCTCCTACAATGAGCAGTTCTTC
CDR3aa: CASSRTISYNEQFF